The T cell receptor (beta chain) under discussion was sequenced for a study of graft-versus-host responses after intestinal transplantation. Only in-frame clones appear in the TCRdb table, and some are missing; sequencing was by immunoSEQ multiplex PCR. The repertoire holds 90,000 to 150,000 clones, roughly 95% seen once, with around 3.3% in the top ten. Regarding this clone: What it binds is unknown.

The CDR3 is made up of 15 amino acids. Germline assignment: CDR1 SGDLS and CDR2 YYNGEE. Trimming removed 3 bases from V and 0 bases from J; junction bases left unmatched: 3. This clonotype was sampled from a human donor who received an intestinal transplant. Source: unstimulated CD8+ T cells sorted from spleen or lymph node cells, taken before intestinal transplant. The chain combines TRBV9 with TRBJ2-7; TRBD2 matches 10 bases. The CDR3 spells CASSAGTSVSYEQYF. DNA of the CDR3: TGTGCCAGCAGCGCCGGGACTAGCGTCTCCTACGAGCAGTACTTC.